These T cell receptor beta chains were read from a single sample in a study of identifying expanded T cells in peripheral blood. Data came from immunoSEQ multiplex PCR; TCRdb stores just in-frame clones and leaves some out. The sample holds about 58,000 clones, about 92% seen once. Sequencing was performed on blood. All receptors derive from a person aged 18 to 75 in good health. The CDR3 runs from the conserved cysteine through the conserved F or W. Each record gives: J gene, clone size, D gene, V gene, CDR3 DNA, CDR3 protein. D genes are given only for firm matches. Clone size appears in some rows only: once, few, many, or a class for an expanded clone.

TRBJ2-7 | NA | NA | TRBV2 | TGTGCCAGTTACGCCCACGGACTTTCCAACTACGAGCAGTACTTC | CASYAHGLSNYEQYF
TRBJ2-5 | NA | TRBD1 | TRBV9 | TGTGCCAGCAGCCAGGGGACAGTACAAGAGACCCAGTACTTC | CASSQGTVQETQYF
TRBJ2-7 | once | NA | TRBV15 | TGTGCCACCAGCAAGGGGAGTGGGGGAGGATCTACCTACGAGCAGTACTTC | CATSKGSGGGSTYEQYF
TRBJ2-7 | NA | NA | TRBV28 | TGTGCCAGCAGTCTCCGGAGGAGAGAGCAGTACTTC | CASSLRRREQYF
TRBJ2-3 | NA | NA | TRBV15 | TGTGCCACCAGCAGCAGGACTTTTAGCACAGATACGCAGTATTTT | CATSSRTFSTDTQYF
TRBJ2-3 | NA | NA | TRBV12-5 | TGTGCTAGTGGTCCCCCGGGGCCTACAGATACGCAGTATTTT | CASGPPGPTDTQYF
TRBJ2-7 | NA | TRBD1 | TRBV18 | TGTGCCAGCTCACCCCCCGGACAGGGTAGGTCCGAGCAGTACTTC | CASSPPGQGRSEQYF
TRBJ1-5 | NA | NA | TRBV4-3 | TGCGCCAGCAGCCAGGGGGTAAATCAGCCCCAGCATTTT | CASSQGVNQPQHF
TRBJ2-3 | NA | NA | TRBV27 | TGTGCCAGCTGGAATCTACTACTCACAGATACGCAGTATTTT | CASWNLLLTDTQYF
TRBJ2-2 | NA | TRBD2 | TRBV28 | TGTGCCAGCAGGGATAGCGGGAGGGCCGGAGACGGGGAGCTGTTTTTT | CASRDSGRAGDGELFF
TRBJ1-2 | few | TRBD1 | TRBV5-1 | TGCGCCAGCAGCACGGGACAGAGCTACACCTTC | CASSTGQSYTF
TRBJ1-2 | NA | TRBD1 | TRBV19 | TGTGCCAGTCAAAGGGACAGAAGATATGGCTACACCTTC | CASQRDRRYGYTF
TRBJ1-3 | NA | NA | TRBV7-2 | TGTGCCAGCAGCGGGCGGTGGGTAGGGACGTCTGGAAACACCATATATTTT | CASSGRWVGTSGNTIYF
TRBJ1-4 | few | NA | TRBV15 | TGTGCCACCAGCAGAGCCTACCTCGAAAAACTGTTTTTT | CATSRAYLEKLFF
TRBJ2-7 | NA | TRBD1 | TRBV7-9 | TGTGCCAGCAGCCCATCATTACGGACAGGGGGCTACGAGCAGTACTTC | CASSPSLRTGGYEQYF
TRBJ2-7 | NA | NA | TRBV6-6 | TGTGCCAGCAGTCAAAAGACCTACGAGCAGTACTTC | CASSQKTYEQYF
TRBJ2-1 | NA | NA | TRBV7-3 | TGTGCCAGCAGCCTCTCTCCCCAGAGGGGTGAGCAGTTCTTC | CASSLSPQRGEQFF
TRBJ1-1 | NA | TRBD1 | TRBV19 | TGTGCCAGTAGCGACGACAGGGACACTGAAGCTTTCTTT | CASSDDRDTEAFF
TRBJ2-5 | NA | NA | TRBV2 | TGTGCCAGCAGTTCAGGGTCGACCCAGTACTTC | CASSSGSTQYF
TRBJ2-7 | NA | NA | TRBV21-1 | TGTGCCAGCAGCAACGTTGAGGGCAGGGGGGCCGAGCAGTACTTC | CASSNVEGRGAEQYF
TRBJ1-4 | NA | NA | TRBV21-1 | TGTGCCAGCAGGAGGGACAGGGGAGGAGGATTAGGCAGGCCAAATGAAAAACTGTTTTTT | CASRRDRGGGLGRPNEKLFF
TRBJ1-2 | few | TRBD1 | TRBV18 | TGTGCCAGCTCACCATTTGGACAGGGGGGTTTGGCCAATGGCTACACCTTC | CASSPFGQGGLANGYTF
TRBJ1-6 | NA | NA | TRBV9 | TGTGCCAGCAGACGGGACTCCCGGTCACCCCTCCACTTT | CASRRDSRSPLHF
TRBJ1-4 | once | TRBD1 | TRBV5-1 | TGCGCCAGCAGCTCCGGGACAGACCTCGTTGAACTGTTTTTT | CASSSGTDLVELFF
TRBJ2-2 | NA | NA | TRBV19 | TGTGCCAGTAGTTGGAGTGTTGGGAACACCGGGGAGCTGTTTTTT | CASSWSVGNTGELFF
TRBJ2-7 | once | TRBD2 | TRBV6-5 | TGTGCCAGCAGTTACTCATCTAGCGGGAGCTACGAGCAGTACTTC | CASSYSSSGSYEQYF
TRBJ2-5 | NA | NA | TRBV7-9 | TGTGCCAGCAGCTTCGGAGGGGACAACCAAGAGACCCAGTACTTC | CASSFGGDNQETQYF
TRBJ2-7 | NA | TRBD2 | TRBV7-2 | TGTGCCAGCAGGACTAGCGGGAGTCCGGAGTACGAGCAGTACTTC | CASRTSGSPEYEQYF
TRBJ2-1 | NA | TRBD2 | TRBV29-1 | TGCAGCGTGGAACTAGCGGGAGGCTACAATGAGCAGTTCTTC | CSVELAGGYNEQFF
TRBJ2-1 | NA | NA | TRBV9 | TGTGCCAGCAGCGTAGACAGGGTCTACAATGAGCAGTTCTTC | CASSVDRVYNEQFF
TRBJ2-7 | once | NA | TRBV19 | TGTGCCAGTAGCCCCAGGGTTCTGGGAGAGCAGTACTTC | CASSPRVLGEQYF
TRBJ1-1 | NA | TRBD1 | TRBV9 | TGTGCCAGCAGCCTCCGACAGGGAGACACTGAAGCTTTCTTT | CASSLRQGDTEAFF
TRBJ1-5 | NA | NA | TRBV15 | TGTGCCACCAGCAGAGCAGGGTACGGTCAGCCCCAGCATTTT | CATSRAGYGQPQHF
TRBJ2-1 | NA | TRBD2 | TRBV10-3 | TGTGCCATCAGCCCGGGACTAGCGGGAGGGGAGCAGTTCTTC | CAISPGLAGGEQFF
TRBJ2-7 | once | TRBD1 | TRBV5-6 | TGTGCCAGCAGCCGCTCGGGACAGCTCTACGAGCAGTACTTC | CASSRSGQLYEQYF
TRBJ1-6 | NA | TRBD1 | TRBV30 | TGTGCCTGGAGTCCGAGACAGGGTGCCTCACCCCTCCACTTT | CAWSPRQGASPLHF
TRBJ2-1 | NA | NA | TRBV6-6 | TGTGCCAGCAGTTATGTGGATGAGCAGTTCTTC | CASSYVDEQFF
TRBJ2-5 | NA | NA | TRBV2 | TGTGCCAGCAGTGAGAATGATGGGGGAGAGACCCAGTACTTC | CASSENDGGETQYF
TRBJ2-5 | NA | NA | TRBV20-1 | TGCAGTGCTAGCCCACAAGAGACCCAGTACTTC | CSASPQETQYF
TRBJ2-1 | NA | NA | TRBV6-5 | TGTGCCAGCAGCAGGGGAGCGGTGCAGTTCTTC | CASSRGAVQFF
TRBJ2-5 | NA | NA | TRBV27 | TGTGCCAGCAGGCGGGACCAGCAAGAGACCCAGTACTTC | CASRRDQQETQYF
TRBJ1-4 | NA | NA | TRBV10-3 | TGTGCCATCAGTGAGGGGGCTCCTAATGAAAAACTGTTTTTT | CAISEGAPNEKLFF